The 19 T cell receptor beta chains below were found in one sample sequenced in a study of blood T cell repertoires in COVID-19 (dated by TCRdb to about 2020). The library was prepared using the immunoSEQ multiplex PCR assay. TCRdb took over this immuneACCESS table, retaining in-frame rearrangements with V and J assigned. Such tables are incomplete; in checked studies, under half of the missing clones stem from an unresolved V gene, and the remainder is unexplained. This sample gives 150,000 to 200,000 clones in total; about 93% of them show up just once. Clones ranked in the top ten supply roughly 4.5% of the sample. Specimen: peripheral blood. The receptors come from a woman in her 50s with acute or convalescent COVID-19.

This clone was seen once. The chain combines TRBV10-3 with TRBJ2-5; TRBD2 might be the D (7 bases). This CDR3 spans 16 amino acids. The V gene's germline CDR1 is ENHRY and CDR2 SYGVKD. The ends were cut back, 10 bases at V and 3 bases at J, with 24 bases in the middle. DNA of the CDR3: TGTGCCACCGATCGGGGGGCCGCAAGCGATAAAGAGACCCAGTACTTC. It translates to CATDRGAASDKETQYF.

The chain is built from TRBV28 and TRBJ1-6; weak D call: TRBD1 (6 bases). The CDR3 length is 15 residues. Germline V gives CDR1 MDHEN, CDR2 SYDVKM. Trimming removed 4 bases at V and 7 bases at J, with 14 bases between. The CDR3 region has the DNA TGTGCCAGCAGTTCACAGGGAGGGTGGAATTCACCCCTCCACTTT. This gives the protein CASSSQGGWNSPLHF.

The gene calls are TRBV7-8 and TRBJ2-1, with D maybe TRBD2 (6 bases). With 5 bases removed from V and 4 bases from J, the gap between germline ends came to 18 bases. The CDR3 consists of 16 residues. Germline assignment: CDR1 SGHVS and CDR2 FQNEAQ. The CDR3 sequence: CASSVTPGLGYNEQFF. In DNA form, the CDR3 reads TGTGCCAGCAGCGTTACACCGGGACTGGGATACAATGAGCAGTTCTTC.

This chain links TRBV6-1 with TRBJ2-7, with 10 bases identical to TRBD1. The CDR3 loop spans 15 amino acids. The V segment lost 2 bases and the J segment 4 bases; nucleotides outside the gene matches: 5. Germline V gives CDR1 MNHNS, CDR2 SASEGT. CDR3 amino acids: CASSEQDRGFYEQYF. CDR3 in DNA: TGTGCCAGCAGTGAACAGGACAGGGGGTTTTACGAGCAGTACTTC.

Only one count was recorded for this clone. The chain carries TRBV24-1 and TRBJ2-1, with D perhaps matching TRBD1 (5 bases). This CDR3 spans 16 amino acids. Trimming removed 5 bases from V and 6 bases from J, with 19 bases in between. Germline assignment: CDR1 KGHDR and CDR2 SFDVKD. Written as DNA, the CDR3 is TGTGCCACCAGTGTCGTCAGGAACACTGGGGCCAATGAGCAGTTCTTC. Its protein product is CATSVVRNTGANEQFF.

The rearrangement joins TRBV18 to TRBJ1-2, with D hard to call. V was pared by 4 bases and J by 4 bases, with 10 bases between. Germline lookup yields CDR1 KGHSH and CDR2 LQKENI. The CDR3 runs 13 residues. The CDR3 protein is CASSHTDPYGYTF. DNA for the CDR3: TGTGCCAGCTCACACACAGACCCCTATGGCTACACCTTC.

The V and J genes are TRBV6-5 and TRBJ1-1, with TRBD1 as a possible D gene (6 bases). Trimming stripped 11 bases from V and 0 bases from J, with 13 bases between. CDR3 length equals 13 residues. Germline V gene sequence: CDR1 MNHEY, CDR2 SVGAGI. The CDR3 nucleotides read TGTGCCGCCACGGGACAACTGAACACTGAAGCTTTCTTT. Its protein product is CAATGQLNTEAFF.

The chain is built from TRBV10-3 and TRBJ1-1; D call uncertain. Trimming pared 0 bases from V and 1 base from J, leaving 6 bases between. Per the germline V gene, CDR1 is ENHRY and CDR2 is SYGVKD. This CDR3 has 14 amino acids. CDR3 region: CAISESQTNTEAFF. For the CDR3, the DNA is TGTGCCATCAGTGAGTCACAAACGAACACTGAAGCTTTCTTT.

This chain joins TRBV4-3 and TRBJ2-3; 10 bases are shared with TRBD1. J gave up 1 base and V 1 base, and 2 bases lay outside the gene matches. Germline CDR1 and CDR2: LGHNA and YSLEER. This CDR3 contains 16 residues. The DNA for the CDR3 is TGCGCCAGCAGCCAAGGGACAGGGGGTGGCACAGATACGCAGTATTTT. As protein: CASSQGTGGGTDTQYF.

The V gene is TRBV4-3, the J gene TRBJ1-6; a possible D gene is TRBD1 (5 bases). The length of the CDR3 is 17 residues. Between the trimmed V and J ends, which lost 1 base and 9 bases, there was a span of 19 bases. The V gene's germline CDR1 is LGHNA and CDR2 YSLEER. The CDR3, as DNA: TGCGCCAGCAGCCAAGGAGGCAGGGCACCGGTCGGTTCACCCCTCCACTTT. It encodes CASSQGGRAPVGSPLHF.

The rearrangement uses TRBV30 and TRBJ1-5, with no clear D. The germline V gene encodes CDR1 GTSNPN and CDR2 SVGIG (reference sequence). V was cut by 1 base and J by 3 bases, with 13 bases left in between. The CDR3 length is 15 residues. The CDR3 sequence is CAWSALGGDNQPQHF. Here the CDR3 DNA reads TGTGCCTGGAGTGCACTTGGTGGAGACAATCAGCCCCAGCATTTT.

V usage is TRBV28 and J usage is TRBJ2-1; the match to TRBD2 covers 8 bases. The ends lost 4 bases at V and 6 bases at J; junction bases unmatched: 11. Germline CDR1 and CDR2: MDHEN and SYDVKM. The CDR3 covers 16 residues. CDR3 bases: TGTGCCAGCAGTTGGGCCCCAGCGGGAGACCTCAATGAGCAGTTCTTC. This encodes CASSWAPAGDLNEQFF.

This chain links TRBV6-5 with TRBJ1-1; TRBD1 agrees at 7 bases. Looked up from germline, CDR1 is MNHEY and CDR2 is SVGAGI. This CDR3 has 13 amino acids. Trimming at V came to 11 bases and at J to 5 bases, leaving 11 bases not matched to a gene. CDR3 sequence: CAASDRLGTEAFF. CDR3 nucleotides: TGTGCCGCCTCGGACAGGTTGGGGACTGAAGCTTTCTTT.

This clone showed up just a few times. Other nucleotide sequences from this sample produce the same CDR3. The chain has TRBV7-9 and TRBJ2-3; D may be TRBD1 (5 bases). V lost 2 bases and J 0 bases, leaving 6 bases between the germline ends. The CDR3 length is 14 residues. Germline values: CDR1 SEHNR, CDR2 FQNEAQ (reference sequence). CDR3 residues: CASSLQGSTDTQYF. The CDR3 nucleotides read TGTGCCAGCAGCTTACAGGGCAGCACAGATACGCAGTATTTT.

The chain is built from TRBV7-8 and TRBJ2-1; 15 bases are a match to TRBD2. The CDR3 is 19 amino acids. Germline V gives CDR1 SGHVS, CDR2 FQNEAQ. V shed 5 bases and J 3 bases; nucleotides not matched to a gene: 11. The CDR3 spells CASSQGLAGGAGLYNEQFF. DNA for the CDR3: TGTGCCAGCAGCCAGGGACTAGCGGGGGGCGCCGGTCTCTACAATGAGCAGTTCTTC.

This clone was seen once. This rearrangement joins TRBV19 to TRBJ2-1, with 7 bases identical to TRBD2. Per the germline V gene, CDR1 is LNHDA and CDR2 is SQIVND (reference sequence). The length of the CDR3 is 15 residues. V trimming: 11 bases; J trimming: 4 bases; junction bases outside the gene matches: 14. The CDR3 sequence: CASQRASGEYNEQFF. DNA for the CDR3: TGTGCCTCTCAAAGGGCTAGCGGAGAATACAATGAGCAGTTCTTC.

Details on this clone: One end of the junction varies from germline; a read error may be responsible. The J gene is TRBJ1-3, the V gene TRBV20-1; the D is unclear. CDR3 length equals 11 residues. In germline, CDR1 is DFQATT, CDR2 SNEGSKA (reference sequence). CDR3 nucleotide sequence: TGCAGTGCCAGAGACTCGAACACCATATATTTT. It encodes CSARDSNTIYF.

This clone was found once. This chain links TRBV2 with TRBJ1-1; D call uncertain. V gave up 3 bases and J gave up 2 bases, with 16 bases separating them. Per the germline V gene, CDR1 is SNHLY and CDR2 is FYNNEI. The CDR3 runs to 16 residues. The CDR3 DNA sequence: TGTGCCAGCAGTGATTTTTTCGCGGATGATAACACTGAAGCTTTCTTT. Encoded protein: CASSDFFADDNTEAFF.

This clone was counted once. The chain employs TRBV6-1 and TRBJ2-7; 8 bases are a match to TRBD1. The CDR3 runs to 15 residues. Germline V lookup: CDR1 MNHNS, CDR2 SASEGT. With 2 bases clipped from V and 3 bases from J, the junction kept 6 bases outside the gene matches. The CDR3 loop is CASSEYSTGDYEQYF. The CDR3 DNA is TGTGCCAGCAGTGAATACTCGACAGGGGACTACGAGCAGTACTTC.